The present T cell receptor beta chain was sequenced within a study of blood T cells in healthy people across ages. Findings of the study overall: Older individuals had lower TCR beta diversity per million T cells (the decline was roughly linear).

The CDR3 is 15 residues long. Germline V gene lookup returns CDR1 MGHRA and CDR2 YSYEKL. A remark on this clonotype: The antigen is unknown. The junction departs from germline at one end; a sequencing error may be responsible.

Through a sample-barcoded 5' primer and a J-beta primer mix, a second PCR was run for about 6 to 12 cycles. TCRdb re-analysed the 5' RACE reads in MiXCR, keeping a single row per CDR3 protein. The table includes 1.6 million or so distinct CDR3 sequences, about 31% detected once. The chain recombines TRBV4-1 with TRBJ1-5; the D gene is possibly TRBD1 (5 bases). Sequenced input: blood. The sequence came from a woman aged 30 to 39 in good health. CDR3 DNA: TGCGCCGGCAGCCAAGATTGGCTGGGGGATCAGCCCCAGCATTTT. This codes for CAGSQDWLGDQPQHF.